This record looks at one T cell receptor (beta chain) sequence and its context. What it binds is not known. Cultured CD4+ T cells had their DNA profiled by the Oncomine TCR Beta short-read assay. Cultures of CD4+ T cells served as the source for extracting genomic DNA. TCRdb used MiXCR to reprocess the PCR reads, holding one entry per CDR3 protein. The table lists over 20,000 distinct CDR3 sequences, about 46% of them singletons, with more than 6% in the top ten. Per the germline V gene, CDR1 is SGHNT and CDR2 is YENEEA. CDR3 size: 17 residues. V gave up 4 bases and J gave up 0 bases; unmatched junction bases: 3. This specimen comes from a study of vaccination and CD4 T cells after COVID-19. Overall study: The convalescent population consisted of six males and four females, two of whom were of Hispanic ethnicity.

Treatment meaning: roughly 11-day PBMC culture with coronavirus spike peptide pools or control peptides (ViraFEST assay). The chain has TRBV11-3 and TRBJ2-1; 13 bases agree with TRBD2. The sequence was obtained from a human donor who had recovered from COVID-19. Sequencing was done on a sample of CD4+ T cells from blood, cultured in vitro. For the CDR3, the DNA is TGTGCCAGCAGCTCGACTAGCGGGGGGAGCTCCTACAATGAGCAGTTCTTC. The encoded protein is CASSSTSGGSSYNEQFF. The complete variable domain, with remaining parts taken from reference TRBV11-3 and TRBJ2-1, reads EAGVVQSPRYKIIEKKQPVAFWCNPISGHNTLYWYLQNLGQGPELLIRYENEEAVDDSQLPKDRFSAERLKGVDSTLKIQPAELGDSAVYLCASSSTSGGSSYNEQFFGPGTRLTVL.